Sequencing of this TCR beta chain was carried out in a study of cytomegalovirus exposure and HLA in healthy donors. Whole-study findings and limits: Presence/absence comparisons presumed near-even sequencing depth among donors. Exclusion applied to some V segments, including TRBV6-2 and TRBV6-3, as they were indistinguishable. It was reportedly the case that the classifier diagnosed cytomegalovirus status with high specificity and sensitivity.

About this clone: Its antigen is still unknown.

Trimming removed 3 bases at V and 3 bases at J, with 15 bases between. Germline CDR1 is LNHDA and CDR2 is SQIVND (reference sequence). The CDR3 has 16 amino acids. Vbeta (60) and Jbeta (13) primers were used in the PCR. This table comes from immunoSEQ multiplex PCR, and its TCRdb copy is limited to in-frame clones, with some not included. Of about 160,000 clones listed, about 81% are singletons. The source is a woman aged 50 to 65 in good health and CMV-seropositive. Material: PBMCs. This chain links TRBV19 with TRBJ1-5, with D uncertain. The CDR3 is CASSIDGTKFNQPQHF. CDR3 coding DNA: TGTGCCAGTAGTATCGACGGTACTAAATTCAATCAGCCCCAGCATTTT.